These T cell receptor beta chains were read from a single sample in a study of cytomegalovirus exposure and HLA in healthy donors. Using immunoSEQ multiplex PCR, the repertoire was profiled, and TCRdb retains in-frame clones only, with some absent. The sample holds some 170,000 clones, approximately 81% seen once. Specimen: PBMCs. The receptor set was obtained from a woman between 25 and 40 years old in good health and CMV-seronegative. The CDR3 runs from the conserved cysteine through the conserved F or W. Each record gives: D gene, CDR3 length, V gene, clone size, J gene, CDR3 DNA, CDR3 protein. A D gene is named only where the DNA matches it firmly. Clone size, where shown, is once, few, many, or a class for clones that have expanded.

TRBD2,15,TRBV19,.,TRBJ2-1,TGTGCCAGTAGTATCGGGACTAATTCCTACAATGAGCAGTTCTTC,CASSIGTNSYNEQFF
.,20,TRBV5-1,.,TRBJ2-5,TGCGCCAGCAGCTTGCGGGGACCCCTATACAGGGTTTACGCCCAAGAGACCCAGTACTTC,CASSLRGPLYRVYAQETQYF
TRBD1,15,TRBV5-4,.,TRBJ2-3,TGTGCCAGCAGCTTACGACAGGGGGCCACAGATACGCAGTATTTT,CASSLRQGATDTQYF
.,16,TRBV4-1,.,TRBJ2-1,TGCGCCAGCAGCGCACGGGAAGCGGGCTCCTACAATGAGCAGTTCTTC,CASSAREAGSYNEQFF
TRBD1,16,TRBV28,.,TRBJ2-1,TGTGCCAGCAGCCCTCCGACAGGGGGCGACAACAATGAGCAGTTCTTC,CASSPPTGGDNNEQFF
TRBD1,13,TRBV2,.,TRBJ2-7,TGTGCCAGCAGTTGGGACAGGGGCAGCGAGCAGTACTTC,CASSWDRGSEQYF
TRBD1,15,TRBV11-2,.,TRBJ2-7,TGTGCCAGCAGCTTAGTCACAGGGGTCTCCTACGAGCAGTACTTC,CASSLVTGVSYEQYF
.,10,TRBV28,few,TRBJ1-4,TGTGCCAGCAGTTCGGAAAAACTGTTTTTT,CASSSEKLFF
TRBD2,15,TRBV7-2,.,TRBJ2-7,TGTGCCAGCAGCTTATATCCTAGCGGGACCTACGAGCAGTACTTC,CASSLYPSGTYEQYF
TRBD2,18,TRBV2,once,TRBJ2-3,TGTGCCAGCAGGGAAGGTTTTAGCGGGAGAGGGTGGACAGATACGCAGTATTTT,CASREGFSGRGWTDTQYF
TRBD2,15,TRBV5-4,.,TRBJ2-5,TGTGCCAGCAGCTTCACTAGCGGGGGACAAGAGACCCAGTACTTC,CASSFTSGGQETQYF